This T cell receptor (beta chain) was recovered during a study of T cell responses to AZD1222 COVID-19 vaccine (dated by TCRdb to about 2021). For the wider study: A total of around 240 trial participants underwent TCR sequencing, of whom some 210 received two doses of AZD1222 and approximately 25 received two doses of the MenACWY control vaccine. Trial participants were enrolled into age subgroups of 18-55, 56-69 and 70-plus years, which contained about 160, 30 and 59 TCR-sequenced participants, respectively.

Overall results and qualifications from the work: After two AZD1222 doses, both the breadth and the depth of spike-specific TCRs were significantly higher than at day 0 and than in MenACWY recipients. The whole spike protein was spanned by vaccine-associated CD4 TCRs, and dominant responses were seen in regions 160-218 and 743-854. Nearly half of unique spike-specific TCRs reportedly recognized epitopes outside regions mutated in the B.1.351 and B.1.1.7 variants. Because no samples from the day 14 peak response were available, repertoires could be characterized only after the peak T cell response. The 56-69-year group was small, and its depth increase did not reach significance, likely because of low power. Most participants were white British and females outnumbered males, and the authors suggested that clonal diversity may have been underestimated. Conclusions about previously exposed vaccinees were limited because only a handful of AZD1222 recipients were SARS-CoV-2 seropositive at baseline.

The time point label here, explained by the study, means: about 28 days (+/-7) after the second vaccine dose. Sample treatment or condition, as interpreted from the label and publication: meningococcal conjugate vaccine given as trial control. The vaccinee samples were drawn from two UK trials, COV001 and COV002, one of which was a single-blind randomized controlled phase 2/3 trial testing AZD1222 (ChAdOx1 nCoV-19) in healthy adults. For TCRbeta chain sequencing, PBMC samples were collected from trial participants at day 0 and at day 28 after the second dose. The CDR3 regions of human TCRbeta chains were analyzed by immunosequencing. Turning to the authors' computational methods: TCRs in the repertoires were compared against a reference library of SARS-CoV-2-specific TCRs that had been generated with the MIRA antigen-specificity platform. Breadth was defined as the fraction of unique TCRs that were SARS-CoV-2-associated, and depth was defined as the fraction of total T cells that were SARS-CoV-2-associated. Using the MIRA data, each spike-specific TCR was assigned both to the spike region to which the TCR was reactive and to a CD4 or CD8 class. Log10-transformed breadth and depth values were compared by one-way ANOVA with Sidak's multiple comparisons tests. Held by TCRdb, this immuneACCESS table contains in-frame sequences only and omits some clones. Under half of the omission traces to an unresolved V gene where checked; the cause of the rest is unknown. V and J calls and clone size are as listed in that table; D and trimming were resolved from the DNA. In all, the sample holds roughly 200,000 clones, and roughly 93% of those were seen once. Of the sample, more than 0.85% falls within the top ten clones.

V is clipped by 5 bases and J by 3 bases, and the sequence between their germline boundaries is 11 bases long. The CDR1 and CDR2 encoded by the germline V gene (reference sequence) are SGHNT and YYREEE. The CDR3 spans 13 residues, from the cysteine through the phenylalanine. CDR3 DNA is the only sequence kept; it has 39 bases, read in frame from the first base. Details on this clone: No antigen is known for it. Per-nucleotide qualities are absent, and no much larger clonotype sits a single base away.

This TCR came from an adult who received the MenACWY meningococcal vaccine as a control. Sequencing used peripheral blood, obtained 28 days after the second dose of the MenACWY control vaccine. The V and J segments used are TRBV5-4 and TRBJ1-2; too little of a D gene remains to name it. The CDR3 protein is CASRSTGDYGYTF. The bases read TGTGCCAGCAGATCTACCGGGGACTATGGCTACACCTTC.